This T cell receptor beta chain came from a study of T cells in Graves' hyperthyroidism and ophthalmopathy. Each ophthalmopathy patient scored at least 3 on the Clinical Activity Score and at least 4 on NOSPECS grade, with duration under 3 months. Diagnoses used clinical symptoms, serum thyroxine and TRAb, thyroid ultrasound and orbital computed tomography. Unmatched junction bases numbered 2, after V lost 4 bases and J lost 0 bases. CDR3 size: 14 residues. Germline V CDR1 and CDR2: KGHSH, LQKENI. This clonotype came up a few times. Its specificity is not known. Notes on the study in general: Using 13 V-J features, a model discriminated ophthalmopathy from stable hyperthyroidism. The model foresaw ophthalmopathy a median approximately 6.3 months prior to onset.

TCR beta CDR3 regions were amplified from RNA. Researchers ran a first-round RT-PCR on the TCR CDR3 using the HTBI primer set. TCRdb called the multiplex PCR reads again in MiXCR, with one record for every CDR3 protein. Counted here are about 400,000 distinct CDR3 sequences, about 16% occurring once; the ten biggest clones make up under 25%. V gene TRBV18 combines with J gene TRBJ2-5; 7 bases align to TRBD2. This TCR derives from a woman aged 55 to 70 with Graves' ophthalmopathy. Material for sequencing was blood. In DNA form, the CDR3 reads TGTGCCAGCTCACTTGGACTAGACCAAGAGACCCAGTACTTC. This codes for CASSLGLDQETQYF.